This TCR beta chain was documented in a study of cytomegalovirus exposure and HLA in healthy donors (dated by TCRdb to 2016 to 2017). Regarding the study in general: According to a later analysis, the 120 or so validation repertoires were produced on the same platform as the roughly 600 repertoires of the first cohort. High-throughput TCR immunosequencing, statistical association of individual TCRs with disease status, and machine learning were combined to predict cytomegalovirus infection status. In addition to the first cohort of 500 to 850 subjects, a separate validation cohort of 120 different subjects was used. The study aimed to test whether cataloging public T cell receptors could reveal signatures of past pathogen exposure.

Donors formed part of the validation cohort, which comprised some 120 subjects and was distinct from the first cohort of roughly 600 subjects. The investigation overall reported the following: The authors suggested that the approach could potentially be generalized to other disease states and immunological phenotypes. The validation cohort had no HLA typing available for a later analysis, so co-occurrence within that cohort was assessed over all 120 or so repertoires. While some public TCRs were present in many individuals, most TCR sequences turned up only very rarely across donors. The study listed 150 to 200 TCR beta chains as associated with cytomegalovirus. The classifier was reported to diagnose cytomegalovirus status with high specificity and sensitivity in both the original and validation cohorts. Of the cluster scores, around 95% were above 0 in a later analysis, which found that TCRs clustered in the first cohort also tended to co-occur in the 110 or so validation repertoires. Three of the identified cytomegalovirus-associated TCR beta chains were confirmed in vitro to be specific for cytomegalovirus antigens.

Library preparation employed the immunoSEQ multiplex PCR assay. The authors' pipeline ran thus. A statistical classification framework was developed to diagnose cytomegalovirus status using the catalog of TCR beta chain sequences. The source is immuneACCESS, and TCRdb retained only in-frame sequences with V and J called. Part of the clones is not carried over; for the studies checked, unresolved V genes explain less than half of this, and the remainder is unexplained. V and J calls and clone size are as listed in that table; D and trimming were resolved from the DNA. The table for this sample lists 160,000 or so clones; around nine tenths of them were counted only once. The top ten clones comprise roughly 2.5% of the sample. Points on this clone: This clone's antigen is unknown. The input lacks base qualities; no much larger clone sits a single base away.

The CDR3 covers 15 residues, taking in both the cysteine and the phenylalanine. Only the CDR3 region is kept as DNA, spanning 45 bases read in frame from base 1. V loses 5 bases of germline sequence and J loses 4 bases, and the interval between the two ends is 17 bases. For CDR1 and CDR2, the germline V gene lists SGHAT and FQNNGV. Material: PBMCs. The TCR sequence derives from a man aged 18 to 29 in good health and CMV-seropositive. In this chain, TRBV11-2 is recombined with TRBJ1-2; the D segment cannot be called with confidence. CDR3 reads: CASSGLGKAGYGYTF. The DNA is as follows: TGTGCCAGCAGCGGGTTGGGTAAAGCGGGCTATGGCTACACCTTC.